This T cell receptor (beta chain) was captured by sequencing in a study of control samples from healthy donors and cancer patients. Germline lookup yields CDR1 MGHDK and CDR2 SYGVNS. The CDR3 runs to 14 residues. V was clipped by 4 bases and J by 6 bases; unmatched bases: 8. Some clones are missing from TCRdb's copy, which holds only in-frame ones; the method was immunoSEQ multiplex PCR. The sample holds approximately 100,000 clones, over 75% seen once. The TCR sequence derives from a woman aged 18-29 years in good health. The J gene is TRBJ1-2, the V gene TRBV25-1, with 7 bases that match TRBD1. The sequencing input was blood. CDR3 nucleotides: TGTGCCAGCAGTGTAGAGGGGGCTCGGCATGGCTACACCTTC. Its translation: CASSVEGARHGYTF.